A selection of T cell receptor beta chains follows, all from one sample in a study of CD8 T cells in Susac syndrome. From the immunoSEQ multiplex PCR reads, TCRdb called clonotypes with MiXCR, one entry per CDR3 protein. The sample includes approximately 130,000 distinct CDR3 sequences, under 95% seen only once; the top ten take about 0.23%. The specimen sequenced was CD8+ T cells from PBMCs. Receptors were obtained from a human donor with multiple sclerosis. CDR3s include the opening cysteine and the closing phenylalanine or tryptophan. The order of the fields is clone size, V gene, J gene, D gene, CDR3 protein, CDR3 DNA. D genes are given only for firm matches. Some rows mark clone size as missing; the rest say once, few, many or name a class of expanded clone.

NA	TRBV18	TRBJ1-5	NA	CASSPPPGNNQPQHF	TGTGCCAGCTCACCACCGCCAGGTAATAATCAGCCCCAGCATTTT
NA	TRBV9	TRBJ1-2	NA	CASSAMVSGGYTF	TGTGCCAGCAGCGCGATGGTTTCGGGTGGCTACACCTTC
NA	TRBV29-1	TRBJ1-2	NA	CSVGQLQGYTF	TGCAGCGTTGGCCAGCTCCAAGGCTACACCTTC
NA	TRBV6-5	TRBJ2-7	TRBD2	CASPQGLDFYEQYF	TGTGCCAGCCCCCAAGGACTAGATTTCTACGAGCAGTACTTC
NA	TRBV2	TRBJ2-7	TRBD2	CASSGLAEPVNYEQYF	TGTGCCAGCAGTGGGCTAGCGGAACCCGTAAACTACGAGCAGTACTTC
NA	TRBV5-1	TRBJ2-7	NA	CASSRRDSPYYEQYF	TGCGCCAGCAGCCGGCGGGACTCTCCTTACTACGAGCAGTACTTC
NA	TRBV5-1	TRBJ2-3	NA	CASSLGTSAGDTQYF	TGCGCCAGCAGCTTGGGGACATCCGCCGGCGATACGCAGTATTTT
NA	TRBV5-6	TRBJ2-1	TRBD1	CASTRGGDEQFF	TGTGCCAGCACCCGAGGGGGCGATGAGCAGTTCTTC
once	TRBV27	TRBJ2-7	NA	CASSLLTALYEQYF	TGTGCCAGCAGTTTATTAACCGCTCTATACGAGCAGTACTTC
NA	TRBV5-4	TRBJ1-1	NA	CASSLEARAEAFF	TGTGCCAGCAGCTTGGAGGCTCGCGCTGAAGCTTTCTTT
NA	TRBV5-1	TRBJ2-2	NA	CASSHGTVSTGELFF	TGCGCCAGCAGCCACGGTACAGTCAGCACCGGGGAGCTGTTTTTT
NA	TRBV12-3/TRBV12-4	TRBJ2-7	TRBD1	CASRLGQASTYEQYF	TGTGCCAGCAGACTGGGACAGGCTTCGACCTACGAGCAGTACTTC
NA	TRBV30	TRBJ1-5	NA	CAWSGDSFNQPQHF	TGTGCCTGGAGTGGAGACTCCTTTAATCAGCCCCAGCATTTT
NA	TRBV19	TRBJ2-7	TRBD1	CASQDRGDYEQYF	TGTGCCAGCCAGGACAGGGGGGACTACGAGCAGTACTTC